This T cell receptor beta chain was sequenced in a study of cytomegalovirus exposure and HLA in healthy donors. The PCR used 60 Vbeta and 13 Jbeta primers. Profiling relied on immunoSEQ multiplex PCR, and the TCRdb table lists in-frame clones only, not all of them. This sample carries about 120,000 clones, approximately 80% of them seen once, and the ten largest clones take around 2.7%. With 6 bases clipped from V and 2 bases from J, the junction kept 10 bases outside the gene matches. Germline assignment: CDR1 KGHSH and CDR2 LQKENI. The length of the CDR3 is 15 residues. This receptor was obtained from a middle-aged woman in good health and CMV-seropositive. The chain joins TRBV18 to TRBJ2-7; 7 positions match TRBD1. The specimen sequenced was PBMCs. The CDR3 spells CASSQSGGRTYEQYF. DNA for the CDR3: TGTGCCAGCTCCCAATCAGGGGGTAGGACCTACGAGCAGTACTTC.